This T cell receptor (beta chain) comes out of a study of blood T cell repertoires in COVID-19. Across the study: T cells, B-cell-depleted T cells, or PBMCs supplied cDNA or gDNA.

This clone has just a few counts. Trimming removed 7 bases at V and 15 bases at J, with 25 bases between. The CDR3 loop spans 14 amino acids. Per the germline V gene, CDR1 is SGHAT and CDR2 is FQNNGV. Sequencing used immunoSEQ multiplex PCR; TCRdb keeps in-frame clones, though not all of them. In the table there are roughly 120,000 clones, 80% to 85% of which are singletons. V is TRBV11-2 and J is TRBJ2-1, with a possible D match to TRBD1 (5 bases). Sequencing was carried out using peripheral blood. This sequence was found in a man between 65 and 85 years old with acute or convalescent COVID-19. CDR3 sequence reads: CASTSAQGAATRFF. The CDR3, as DNA: TGTGCCAGCACCTCAGCACAAGGGGCCGCCACCCGGTTCTTC.